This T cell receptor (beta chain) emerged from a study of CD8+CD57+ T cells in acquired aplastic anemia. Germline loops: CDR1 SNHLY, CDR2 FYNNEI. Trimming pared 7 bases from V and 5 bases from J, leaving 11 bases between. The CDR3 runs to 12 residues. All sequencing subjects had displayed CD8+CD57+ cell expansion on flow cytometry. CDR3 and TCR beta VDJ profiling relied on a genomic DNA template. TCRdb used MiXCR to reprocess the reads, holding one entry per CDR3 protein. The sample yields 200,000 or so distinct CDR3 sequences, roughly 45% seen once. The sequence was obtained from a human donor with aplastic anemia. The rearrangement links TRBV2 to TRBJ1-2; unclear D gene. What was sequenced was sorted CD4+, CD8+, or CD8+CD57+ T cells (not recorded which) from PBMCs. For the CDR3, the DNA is TGTGCCAGCACCGAGAGGAGTTATGGCTACACCTTC. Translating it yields CASTERSYGYTF.